This T cell receptor (beta chain) was observed in a study of STAT5B mutations in CD4+ large granular lymphocyte leukemia. Notes on the study in general: Higher CD4+ than CD8+ T-LGLL clonality might reflect small sample size. Patient CD4-sorted repertoires looked more clonal than healthy CD4+ repertoires, even without putative leukemic clones. About 26% of private leukemic clonotypes occurred rarely in other patients' non-leukemic repertoires.

The data were produced by immunoSEQ multiplex PCR, yet TCRdb's version contains in-frame clones alone and is incomplete. The sample consists of roughly 40,000 clones, 81% of them appearing once. To note about this clone: Its antigen is undetermined.

The J segment lost 7 bases and the V segment lost 5 bases, leaving 7 bases of the junction unmatched. The V gene's germline CDR1 is MGHDK and CDR2 SYGVNS. The CDR3 covers 14 residues. The sequenced sample was CD4+ T cells from blood buffy coats. This TCR was sampled from a human donor in good health. The chain carries TRBV25-1 and TRBJ1-4, with TRBD1 matching over 7 bases. The CDR3 DNA reads TGTGCCAGCAGTATCCGGGACAGAGCTGAAAAACTGTTTTTT. This encodes CASSIRDRAEKLFF.